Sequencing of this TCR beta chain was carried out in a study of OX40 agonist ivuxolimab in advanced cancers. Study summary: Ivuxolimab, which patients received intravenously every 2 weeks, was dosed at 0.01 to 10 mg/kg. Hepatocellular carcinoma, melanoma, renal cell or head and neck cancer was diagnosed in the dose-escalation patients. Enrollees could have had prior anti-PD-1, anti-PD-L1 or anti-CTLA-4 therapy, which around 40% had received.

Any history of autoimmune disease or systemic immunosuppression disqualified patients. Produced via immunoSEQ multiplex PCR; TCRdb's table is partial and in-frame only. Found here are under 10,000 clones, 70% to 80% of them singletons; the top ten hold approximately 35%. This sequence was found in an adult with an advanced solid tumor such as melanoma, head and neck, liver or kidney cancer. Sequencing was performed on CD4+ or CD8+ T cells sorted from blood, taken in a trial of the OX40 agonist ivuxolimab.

The CDR3 here is CASSLEADVTYNEQFF. The DNA for the CDR3 is TGTGCCAGCAGCTTGGAGGCAGACGTCACCTACAATGAGCAGTTCTTC. The rearrangement links TRBV5-4 to TRBJ2-1; no definite D call. CDR3 length: 16 residues. Trimming took 0 bases from V and 2 from J, leaving 12 bases between them. Germline V gene sequence: CDR1 SGHNT, CDR2 YYREEE (reference sequence).